A single sample gave rise to the 11 T cell receptor beta chains below, sequenced in a study of OX40 agonist ivuxolimab in advanced cancers. The method was immunoSEQ multiplex PCR; TCRdb's version includes in-frame clones alone and lacks a portion of them. This repertoire shows approximately 50,000 clones, more than 75% found once; its top ten account for about 3.9%. The sample here was CD4+ or CD8+ T cells sorted from blood, taken in a trial of the OX40 agonist ivuxolimab. The source is an adult with an advanced solid tumor such as melanoma, head and neck, liver or kidney cancer.

This rearrangement joins TRBV5-6 to TRBJ1-5; D unresolved. The CDR3 is 15 amino acids. Deletions cut 6 bases from V and 3 bases from J, with 16 bases between. Germline lookup yields CDR1 SGHDT and CDR2 YYEEEE. The CDR3 region has the DNA TGTGCCAGCACCTCCCTTAGCCGACTCAATCAGCCCCAGCATTTT. Translation gives CASTSLSRLNQPQHF.

This chain links TRBV19 with TRBJ1-1, with 9 bases lining up with TRBD1. There are 17 residues in the CDR3. The ends lost 4 bases at V and 0 bases at J; junction bases unmatched: 9. Germline-derived CDR1 and CDR2 are LNHDA and SQIVND (reference sequence). The CDR3 nucleotides read TGTGCCAGTAGTAATCCCGGACAGGGGTGGGTGAACACTGAAGCTTTCTTT. As protein: CASSNPGQGWVNTEAFF.

The chain is built from TRBV7-2 and TRBJ1-1; D unclear. The CDR3 covers 14 residues. Per germline, CDR1 SGHTA and CDR2 FQGNSA. Trimming took 2 bases from V and 1 from J, leaving 8 bases between them. CDR3 nucleotide sequence: TGTGCCAGCAGCTTAAGCTCCAAGAACACTGAAGCTTTCTTT. This gives the protein CASSLSSKNTEAFF.

The chain uses TRBV7-6 and TRBJ2-5; TRBD2 might be the D (6 bases). The germline CDR1 and CDR2 sequences are SGHVS and FNYEAQ. CDR3 length equals 15 residues. Trimming removed 1 base at V and 2 bases at J, with 11 bases between. CDR3 in DNA: TGTGCCAGCAGCTTAGAGGGGACTCTTCAAGAGACCCAGTACTTC. Amino acid sequence: CASSLEGTLQETQYF. The full variable domain, with the rest looked up from reference TRBV7-6 and TRBJ2-5, is GAGVSQSPRYKVTKRGQDVALRCDPISGHVSLYWYRQALGQGPEFLTYFNYEAQQDKSGLPNDRFSAERPEGSISTLTIQRTEQRDSAMYRCASSLEGTLQETQYFGPGTRLLVL.

This clone appeared once. This sequence joins TRBV7-2 and TRBJ2-7; no reliable D call. The CDR3 length is 12 residues. From germline, CDR1 is SGHTA and CDR2 FQGNSA. V lost 5 bases and J 3 bases, leaving 8 bases between the germline ends. The chain's CDR3 is CASSLSYYEQYF. The CDR3 coding sequence is TGTGCCAGCAGCCTCAGTTACTACGAGCAGTACTTC.

This clone was detected once. The J gene is TRBJ2-2, the V gene TRBV7-2, with a tentative D call TRBD2 (6 bases). CDR1 SGHTA and CDR2 FQGNSA come from the germline V gene. Trimming pared 6 bases from V and 1 base from J, leaving 12 bases between. The CDR3 has 15 amino acids. CDR3 region: CASSPPRGNTGELFF. The CDR3 DNA is TGTGCCAGCAGTCCCCCGCGGGGGAACACCGGGGAGCTGTTTTTT.

This chain connects TRBV7-6 to TRBJ1-3; weak D call: TRBD1 (5 bases). Germline CDR1 reads SGHVS; CDR2 reads FNYEAQ. The V end was cut by 5 bases, the J end by 0 bases, with 11 bases between. This CDR3 has 15 amino acids. CDR3 loop: CASSPGPHSGNTIYF. The DNA for the CDR3 is TGTGCCAGCAGCCCGGGACCCCACTCTGGAAACACCATATATTTT.

The chain employs TRBV7-8 and TRBJ1-4; 8 bases agree with TRBD1. CDR1 is SGHVS, CDR2 FQNEAQ, per germline. V shed 5 bases, J shed 14 bases, and the junction held 13 bases outside the gene matches. The CDR3 totals 14 residues. The CDR3 coding sequence is TGTGCCAGCAGCCCATACGGACAGGGAAGAGGTCTGTTTTTT. It translates to CASSPYGQGRGLFF.

The rearrangement uses TRBV18 and TRBJ2-1; 8 nucleotides line up with TRBD2. With 4 bases clipped from V and 5 bases from J, the junction kept 10 bases outside the gene matches. Looked up from germline, CDR1 is KGHSH and CDR2 is LQKENI. This CDR3 has 16 amino acids. The CDR3 bases are TGTGCCAGCTCACTTCACACTAGCGGCACCGACAATGAGCAGTTCTTC. Translated: CASSLHTSGTDNEQFF.

The CDR3 region has the DNA TGTGCCAGCAGTGGGACGGGGAGAAATCAGCCCCAGCATTTT. This sequence encodes CASSGTGRNQPQHF. The chain couples TRBV2 to TRBJ1-5; D is undetermined. The ends were cut back, 4 bases at V and 4 bases at J, with 11 bases in the middle. This CDR3 region has 14 residues. CDR1 is SNHLY, CDR2 FYNNEI, per germline.

The chain couples TRBV5-4 to TRBJ2-2, with TRBD2 matching over 9 bases. J lost 0 bases, V lost 4 bases, and 1 base had no gene match. This CDR3 has 15 residues. Per germline, CDR1 SGHNT and CDR2 YYREEE (reference sequence). The CDR3 reads CASSRLAANTGELFF. The CDR3 DNA is TGTGCCAGCAGCAGACTAGCGGCGAACACCGGGGAGCTGTTTTTT.